These 26 T cell receptor beta chains originate from one sample sequenced in a study of T cell responses to AZD1222 COVID-19 vaccine. Using immunoSEQ multiplex PCR, the repertoire was profiled, and TCRdb retains in-frame clones only, with some absent. The sample comprises about 130,000 clones, roughly 93% of which are singletons, and roughly 0.87% rests with the top ten. Sequenced material: peripheral blood, taken on day 0 of AZD1222 vaccination. Every receptor here comes from an adult in good health.

This chain joins TRBV4-2 and TRBJ1-2, with D possibly matching TRBD1 (6 bases). The CDR3 consists of 15 residues. V was pared by 6 bases and J by 2 bases, with 16 bases between. Germline V CDR1 and CDR2: LGHNA, YNFKEQ. The CDR3: CASRRGGVINYGYTF. The CDR3 DNA sequence: TGTGCCAGCAGGAGGGGGGGTGTGATCAACTATGGCTACACCTTC.

The chain employs TRBV7-9 and TRBJ2-1; weak D call: TRBD1 (6 bases). V was clipped by 5 bases and J by 0 bases, with 11 bases between them. The CDR3 length is 15 residues. Germline CDR1 and CDR2: SEHNR and FQNEAQ (reference sequence). This CDR3 reads CASSPGQTSYNEQFF. The DNA of the CDR3 is TGTGCCAGCAGCCCGGGACAAACCTCCTACAATGAGCAGTTCTTC.

The chain combines TRBV13 with TRBJ2-7; the D gene is possibly TRBD1 (6 bases). Germline values: CDR1 PRHDT, CDR2 FYEKMQ (reference sequence). V lost 5 bases, J lost 7 bases, and 18 bases lay in between. The CDR3 extends over 14 amino acids. The CDR3 is CASSTGLFVNEQYF. DNA of the CDR3: TGTGCCAGCAGCACAGGGCTCTTCGTGAATGAGCAGTACTTC.

The chain links TRBV5-1 to TRBJ1-3; D call uncertain. The germline gives CDR1 SGHRS, CDR2 YFSETQ. Between the trimmed V and J ends, which lost 0 bases and 9 bases, there was a span of 4 bases. The CDR3 spans 11 residues. CDR3 sequence: CASSLGGTIYF. CDR3 in DNA: TGCGCCAGCAGCTTGGGGGGCACCATATATTTT.

This clone showed up just once. The CDR3 region has the DNA TGCAGCGCAGGGGAGAACGGGTATGGCTACACCTTC. Residues: CSAGENGYGYTF. V usage is TRBV29-1 and J usage is TRBJ1-2, with TRBD1 as a possible D gene (6 bases). In germline, CDR1 is SQVTM, CDR2 ANQGSEA. There are 12 residues in the CDR3. Trimming stripped 7 bases from V and 5 bases from J, with 14 bases between.

This clone was found a few times. This sample includes further DNA sequences coding for the same CDR3. This sequence joins TRBV20-1 and TRBJ1-3; no definite D call. The V gene lost 3 bases and the J gene lost 0 bases, with 3 bases spanning the gap. This CDR3 spans 12 amino acids. Germline CDR1 reads DFQATT; CDR2 reads SNEGSKA (reference sequence). CDR3 in DNA: TGCAGTGCTAGTAGCTCTGGAAACACCATATATTTT. Residues: CSASSSGNTIYF.

V gene TRBV6-4 combines with J gene TRBJ2-1; 9 bases match TRBD2. This CDR3 has 16 amino acids. In germline, CDR1 is MRHNA, CDR2 SNTAGT. Trimming removed 0 bases from V and 8 bases from J; junction bases left unmatched: 8. The CDR3 loop reads CASSDSWRGGMDEQFF. The CDR3 coding sequence is TGTGCCAGCAGTGACTCGTGGCGGGGGGGGATGGATGAGCAGTTCTTC.

The chain couples TRBV19 to TRBJ1-1, with TRBD1 identical over 7 bases. After removal of 3 bases from V and 0 bases from J, the junction contained 4 bases not matched to a gene. This CDR3 contains 15 residues. Germline V gene sequence: CDR1 LNHDA, CDR2 SQIVND (reference sequence). The CDR3 is CASSINRGLNTEAFF. The CDR3 DNA sequence: TGTGCCAGTAGTATTAACAGGGGCCTGAACACTGAAGCTTTCTTT.

The chain recombines TRBV2 with TRBJ1-1; 9 nucleotides agree with TRBD1. From germline, CDR1 is SNHLY and CDR2 FYNNEI. The length of the CDR3 is 15 residues. J lost 3 bases, V lost 4 bases, and 6 bases had no gene match. CDR3 coding DNA: TGTGCCAGCAGTGGAACAGGGGGCGCGGACACTGAAGCTTTCTTT. Amino acids: CASSGTGGADTEAFF.

The chain combines TRBV15 with TRBJ1-1; no clear D. The CDR3 sequence is 15 residues long. The germline gives CDR1 LNHNV, CDR2 YYDKDF (reference sequence). V was shortened by 0 bases and J by 2 bases, with 10 bases between the two germline ends. The DNA for the CDR3 is TGTGCCACCAGCAGAGATAAAGGAGTCAACACTGAAGCTTTCTTT. It encodes CATSRDKGVNTEAFF.

The chain uses TRBV5-5 and TRBJ2-2, with D perhaps TRBD2 (6 bases). V was clipped by 2 bases and J by 1 base, with 9 bases between them. The germline V gene encodes CDR1 SGHKS and CDR2 YYEKEE (reference sequence). The CDR3 consists of 15 residues. CDR3 residues: CASSLTGLNTGELFF. The CDR3 DNA sequence: TGTGCCAGCAGCTTAACGGGACTGAACACCGGGGAGCTGTTTTTT.

V is TRBV9 and J is TRBJ2-7, with 9 nucleotides matching TRBD2. CDR1 and CDR2 from the germline V gene are SGDLS and YYNGEE. V shed 0 bases and J 4 bases; nucleotides not matched to a gene: 2. CDR3 length: 14 amino acids. This chain's CDR3 is CASSVVAGGYEQYF. In DNA, the CDR3 is TGTGCCAGCAGCGTAGTGGCGGGAGGGTACGAGCAGTACTTC.

This chain links TRBV6-5 with TRBJ1-2; TRBD1 might be the D (5 bases). The CDR3 covers 14 residues. Germline assignment: CDR1 MNHEY and CDR2 SVGAGI. Trimming stripped 1 base from V and 9 bases from J, with 15 bases between. Here the CDR3 reads CASSYWGSRQSYTF. The CDR3 nucleotides read TGTGCCAGCAGTTACTGGGGGTCTAGACAGAGCTACACCTTC.

This chain uses TRBV10-3 with TRBJ2-3; 9 bases match TRBD2. J gave up 4 bases and V 7 bases, and 6 bases lay outside the gene matches. CDR1 ENHRY and CDR2 SYGVKD come from the germline V gene. The CDR3 loop spans 14 amino acids. The CDR3 nucleotides are TGTGCCATCATGATGAGCGGGGGGCCAGATACGCAGTATTTT. Translated: CAIMMSGGPDTQYF.

This clone came up once. The J gene is TRBJ2-2, the V gene TRBV6-5; D is unclear. The V end lost 0 bases, the J end lost 5 bases, and 7 bases lay between the germline ends. CDR1 is MNHEY and CDR2 is SVGAGI in the germline V gene. The CDR3 runs to 14 residues. The chain's CDR3 is CASSYSRVTGELFF. The CDR3 DNA reads as TGTGCCAGCAGTTACTCGAGAGTAACCGGGGAGCTGTTTTTT.

The CDR3 DNA reads TGCGCCAGCAGCCAAGAAGCTAGCGGTCATTACGAGCAGTACTTC. Its protein is CASSQEASGHYEQYF. This chain joins TRBV4-1 and TRBJ2-7; 7 bases line up with TRBD2. The CDR3 runs to 15 residues. Germline CDR1 reads MGHRA; CDR2 reads YSYEKL. Unmatched junction bases numbered 6, after V lost 0 bases and J lost 4 bases.

The J gene is TRBJ2-2, the V gene TRBV5-1, with TRBD2 identical over 11 bases. Looked up from germline, CDR1 is SGHRS and CDR2 is YFSETQ. V shed 1 base, J shed 3 bases, and the junction held 5 bases outside the gene matches. The CDR3 extends over 17 amino acids. The CDR3 loop reads CASSLLGTSGDTGELFF. The DNA of the CDR3 is TGCGCCAGCAGCTTGCTTGGGACTAGCGGCGACACCGGGGAGCTGTTTTTT.

The chain is built from TRBV4-2 and TRBJ2-1; 8 bases line up with TRBD2. Germline loops: CDR1 LGHNA, CDR2 YNFKEQ. With V trimmed by 1 base and J by 0 bases, 11 bases remained unmatched. CDR3 length: 19 amino acids. The CDR3 region is CASSQVILTSGPSYNEQFF. Here the CDR3 DNA reads TGTGCCAGCAGCCAAGTTATCTTAACTAGCGGACCCTCCTACAATGAGCAGTTCTTC.

This clone was recorded a few times. This sequence joins TRBV4-1 and TRBJ2-3, with D hard to call. Germline V gene sequence: CDR1 MGHRA, CDR2 YSYEKL. V lost 5 bases, J lost 1 base, and 13 bases lay in between. This CDR3 contains 15 residues. The CDR3 protein is CASSSRIVGTDTQYF. In DNA form, the CDR3 reads TGCGCCAGCAGCTCACGTATCGTCGGCACAGATACGCAGTATTTT.

The chain uses TRBV5-1 and TRBJ1-1; possibly TRBD1 for D (5 bases). The CDR3 is 15 residues long. V lost 5 bases and J lost 1, with 15 bases in between. Germline V gives CDR1 SGHRS, CDR2 YFSETQ. CDR3 DNA sequence: TGCGCCAGCAGTCCTAGCGCCCAGGGGAACACTGAAGCTTTCTTT. Its translation: CASSPSAQGNTEAFF.

The V gene is TRBV2, the J gene TRBJ1-5; D is ambiguous. This CDR3 is 15 amino acids long. The V gene's germline CDR1 is SNHLY and CDR2 FYNNEI. V lost 4 bases and J lost 0, with 10 bases in between. In DNA form, the CDR3 reads TGTGCCAGCAGTGGAGGGTCCAATAGCAATCAGCCCCAGCATTTT. Amino acid sequence: CASSGGSNSNQPQHF.

The table lists this clone with a count of one. This sequence joins TRBV2 and TRBJ2-2; TRBD1 aligns across 7 bases. V dropped 6 bases and J dropped 4; count of bases not matched to a gene: 8. This CDR3 has 15 amino acids. Per the germline V gene, CDR1 is SNHLY and CDR2 is FYNNEI. CDR3 sequence (DNA): TGTGCCAGCAGAATAGACAGGGCTGCCACCGGGGAGCTGTTTTTT. Its translation: CASRIDRAATGELFF. Full variable domain (remainder filled in from reference TRBV2 and TRBJ2-2): EPEVTQTPSHQVTQMGQEVILRCVPISNHLYFYWYRQILGQKVEFLVSFYNNEISEKSEIFDDQFSVERPDGSNFTLKIRSTKLEDSAMYFCASRIDRAATGELFFGEGSRLTVL.

This chain uses TRBV19 with TRBJ1-2, with TRBD1 matching 9 bases. Per germline, CDR1 LNHDA and CDR2 SQIVND (reference sequence). J lost 4 bases, V lost 5 bases, and 2 bases had no gene match. The CDR3 is 13 amino acids. DNA for the CDR3: TGTGCCAGTAGTCTGGGACAGGGCTATGGCTACACCTTC. It specifies CASSLGQGYGYTF.

This sequence joins TRBV7-9 and TRBJ1-4; possible D gene TRBD1, 5 bases. The CDR3 totals 15 residues. Germline-derived CDR1 and CDR2 are SEHNR and FQNEAQ (reference sequence). Trimming shortened V by 4 bases and J by 0 bases, and 9 bases separated the two germline ends. The DNA of the CDR3 is TGTGCCAGCAGCTCTCCAGGGACAACTAATGAAAAACTGTTTTTT. It yields the protein CASSSPGTTNEKLFF.

The chain carries TRBV10-1 and TRBJ1-2, with 9 bases lining up with TRBD1. The CDR3 loop spans 13 amino acids. V lost 8 bases and J lost 2; bases outside the gene matches: 3. The germline CDR1 and CDR2 sequences are WNHNN and SYGVQD (reference sequence). CDR3 bases: TGCGCCAGCCGGGACAGGGACAACTATGGCTACACCTTC. It encodes CASRDRDNYGYTF.

The chain recombines TRBV3-1 (or the pseudogene TRBV3-2) with TRBJ1-2; the D is unclear. The CDR3 has 15 residues. Germline CDR1 and CDR2: LGHDT and YNNKEL (reference sequence). Trimming shortened V by 4 bases and J by 3 bases, and 15 bases separated the two germline ends. CDR3 in DNA: TGTGCCAGCAGCCGCCGGGGAGGGTTCGACTATGGCTACACCTTC. This codes for CASSRRGGFDYGYTF.